Following are 13 T cell receptor beta chains from one sample sequenced in a study of vaccination and CD4 T cells after COVID-19. Time point of the sample: late sampling 161 to 241 days after vaccination in a few convalescent patients. Specified treatment: 10-day PBMC culture with coronavirus spike peptide pools or control peptides (ViraFEST assay). Antigen specificity for these receptors is unknown. Sequenced with the Oncomine TCR Beta short-read assay was DNA taken from cultured CD4+ T cells. TCRdb re-analysed the PCR reads in MiXCR, keeping a single row per CDR3 protein. The table lists 20,000 to 30,000 distinct CDR3 sequences, around 42% of them singletons. The sequencing here drew on CD4+ T cells from blood, cultured in vitro, taken about 7 months after SARS-CoV-2 vaccination. Source of these receptors: a human donor who had recovered from COVID-19.

This chain links TRBV19 with TRBJ2-7; 8 bases agree with TRBD2. The CDR3 is made up of 15 amino acids. The V and J ends lost 6 bases and 3 bases, in that order; junction bases with no gene match: 10. CDR1 is LNHDA and CDR2 is SQIVND in the germline V gene (reference sequence). For the CDR3, the DNA is TGTGCCAGTAGCCAAAGTAGCGGGATGCTCTACGAGCAGTACTTC. Protein product: CASSQSSGMLYEQYF.

This clonotype occurred a few times. The V and J genes are TRBV7-3 and TRBJ2-2, with no clear D. The CDR3 sequence is 14 residues long. Germline V gene sequence: CDR1 SGHTA, CDR2 FQGTGA. V was clipped by 2 bases and J by 2 bases, with 6 bases between them. CDR3 sequence reads: CASSLGGNTGELFF. In DNA, the CDR3 is TGTGCCAGCAGCTTAGGTGGCAACACCGGGGAGCTGTTTTTT.

The V and J genes are TRBV6-1 and TRBJ2-7; 7 bases match TRBD2. Germline CDR1 is MNHNS and CDR2 is SASEGT. The CDR3 sequence is 14 residues long. Trimming took 6 bases from V and 6 from J; bases not matched to a gene: 11. The CDR3 DNA is TGTGCCAGCAGGACCGGGAGGCCCCCCCCCGAGCAGTACTTC. Translated, it gives CASRTGRPPPEQYF.

The chain recombines TRBV6-1 with TRBJ1-2, with TRBD1 as a possible D gene (6 bases). The CDR3 sequence is 14 residues long. Germline lookup yields CDR1 MNHNS and CDR2 SASEGT. Trimming shortened V by 7 bases and J by 7 bases, and 19 bases separated the two germline ends. CDR3 coding DNA: TGTGCCAGCAAACAGGGCACGGGTATCGGTGGCTACACCTTC. It codes for CASKQGTGIGGYTF.

A few counts support this clonotype. This sequence joins TRBV20-1 and TRBJ2-7; D might be TRBD1 (5 bases). Germline CDR1 and CDR2: DFQATT and SNEGSKA (reference sequence). This CDR3 region has 15 residues. V was cut by 6 bases and J by 0 bases, with 18 bases left in between. In DNA form, the CDR3 reads TGCAGTGCCGCCCCGGCAGGGATGAGCTCCTACGAGCAGTACTTC. It specifies CSAAPAGMSSYEQYF.

Concerning this clonotype itself: The junction departs from the called germline gene at one end, perhaps through a read error. The rearrangement joins TRBV20-1 to TRBJ2-1, with 10 positions matching TRBD2. From germline, CDR1 is DFQATT and CDR2 SNEGSKA (reference sequence). There are 16 residues in the CDR3. CDR3: CGARAPGLAYYNEQFF. Here the CDR3 DNA reads TGCGGTGCTAGAGCTCCGGGACTAGCGTACTACAATGAGCAGTTCTTC.

This clonotype appeared once. The rearrangement uses TRBV6-5 and TRBJ2-1; the match to TRBD1 covers 9 bases. The length of the CDR3 is 14 residues. The germline CDR1 and CDR2 sequences are MNHEY and SVGAGI. Losses at the gene ends were 2 bases for V and 8 bases for J; bases not matched to a gene: 4. The CDR3 protein is CASSYPGQGDEQFF. The CDR3 DNA follows: TGTGCCAGCAGTTACCCGGGACAGGGTGATGAGCAGTTCTTC.

This clonotype showed up just a few times. The chain recombines TRBV20-1 with TRBJ2-1; 10 nucleotides agree with TRBD2. Germline V gene data show CDR1 as DFQATT and CDR2 as SNEGSKA (reference sequence). CDR3 size: 15 residues. Trimming cost V 3 bases and J 9 bases; bases outside gene matches: 11. This CDR3 reads CSASGQLAGAVEQFF. DNA for the CDR3: TGCAGTGCTAGTGGTCAGCTAGCGGGAGCGGTTGAGCAGTTCTTC.

The chain uses TRBV6-5 and TRBJ2-7; 10 nucleotides agree with TRBD2. V shed 3 bases and J 6 bases; nucleotides not matched to a gene: 5. The CDR3 contains 14 residues. Per the germline V gene, CDR1 is MNHEY and CDR2 is SVGAGI. The CDR3: CASSYLAGVSEQYF. The DNA of the CDR3 is TGTGCCAGCAGTTATCTAGCGGGAGTATCCGAGCAGTACTTC.

The J gene is TRBJ2-5, the V gene TRBV20-1; D remains unclear. The CDR3 is 13 amino acids. Looked up from germline, CDR1 is DFQATT and CDR2 is SNEGSKA (reference sequence). The V end was cut by 2 bases, the J end by 3 bases, with 10 bases between. CDR3 in DNA: TGCAGTGCTAGATCGGTCCGGAAAGAGACCCAGTACTTC. This codes for CSARSVRKETQYF.

This chain joins TRBV27 and TRBJ2-5; D is unclear. Germline CDR1 MNHEY, CDR2 SMNVEV (reference sequence). This CDR3 comprises 15 residues. V lost 6 bases and J 5 bases, leaving 19 bases between the germline ends. CDR3: CASRSDFGARETQYF. In DNA, the CDR3 is TGTGCCAGCAGATCCGATTTTGGAGCGAGGGAGACCCAGTACTTC.

V and J are TRBV25-1 and TRBJ1-1; a possible D gene is TRBD1 (6 bases). Trimming took off 8 bases at V and 5 bases at J, with 15 bases between the two ends. This CDR3 comprises 13 residues. Germline assignment: CDR1 MGHDK and CDR2 SYGVNS. Here the CDR3 DNA reads TGTGCCAGCCACGACAGGTGGGAGACTGAAGCTTTCTTT. Translated, it gives CASHDRWETEAFF.

Only a few counts were recorded for this clonotype. The gene calls are TRBV6-1 and TRBJ1-2; TRBD1 aligns across 8 bases. J was trimmed by 3 bases and V by 5 bases; bases with no gene match: 5. CDR1 MNHNS and CDR2 SASEGT come from the germline V gene. The CDR3 is made up of 14 amino acids. CDR3 bases: TGTGCCAGCAGTAGGCTGACAGGGGACTATGGCTACACCTTC. This sequence encodes CASSRLTGDYGYTF.